The entry that follows covers one TCR beta chain sequence. The table lists this clonotype with many counts. It lacks a known antigen. Base qualities are not recorded, but no much larger clone differs from it by a single base. To synthesize cDNA, template-switch 5'RACE was performed with a primer carrying a 10-nucleotide random unique molecular identifier so that each TCR transcript was tagged. Each sequencing run produced over 170 million TCR-beta sequences covering 15-18 subjects. Total RNA was extracted with the RNeasy kit. Using the KAPA Real-time Library Amplification kit, TCR-beta VDJ regions were amplified with primers for the TCR constant region and the 5'RACE anchor. A first PCR added sample indexes and Illumina adaptors, after which a second PCR increased the library yield. The roughly 650 bp TCR product was size-selected on a 2% E-gel SizeSelection system after Ampure bead purification. Library quality was checked on a Bioanalyzer, concentration was measured with Qubit, and libraries were quantified with the Kapa Library Quantification kit before pooling. Paired-end 2 x 150 bp sequencing of the libraries was performed on an Illumina HiSeq 2500. To increase sequence diversity, roughly 25-31% phiX was spiked into each library pool. Regarding the original processing steps: Quality-filtered reads were processed with the UMI-based MiGEC pipeline, and over 75% of raw TCR sequences were removed by the MiGEC pipeline during error correction. IMGT germline references were used for aligning VDJ genes, and each clonotype was defined as a unique CDR3 amino acid sequence together with its V-J genes. Clonal expansion, Shannon diversity and CDR3 relatedness were evaluated with VDJtools (CalcPairwiseDistances, ClusterSamples), while phylogenetic trees were built in CLCbio workbench. Using coefficient-of-variation modelling across technical triplicates, the study counted a clone as expanded if it had at least 8 unique UMIs. TCRdb trimmed public reads at Q25 via fastp, called clones via MiXCR and kept in-frame beta chains. Entries that share a CDR3 protein sequence are merged under the most common genes and DNA. The V and J calls were not made by the authors but by TCRdb's processing. Counted in this sample were 49,000 or so distinct CDR3 sequences; 4% to 5.5% of them appeared once. The top ten clones comprise around 5% of the sample.

The sample comes from a study of neurological immune-mediated disorders (dated by TCRdb to the late 2010s). Regarding the study in general: Among the roughly 35 multiple sclerosis patients, approximately 30 had relapsing-remitting MS and 3 had secondary progressive MS. Peripheral blood TCR-beta repertoires from patients with HTLV-I-associated myelopathy (HAM/TSP), patients with multiple sclerosis, and healthy controls were compared in the study using UMI-based sequencing. Alongside PBMC samples, the set of about 97 TCR-beta libraries contained longitudinal samples, technical triplicates, and paired CD4+ and CD8+ T-cell subsets that had been sorted. The cohort included approximately 70 subjects: approximately 15 with HAM/TSP, approximately 34 with multiple sclerosis, and some 20 healthy controls. What the work shows at the level of the full study, not this receptor alone: TCR clonal expansion was highest in HAM/TSP patients and lowest in MS patients, with MS patients falling below even healthy controls. Repertoires from 18 of 34 MS patients were grouped by phylogenetic analysis into a cluster of related CDR3 sequences, suggesting a possible repertoire-level signature. The MS cluster was not associated with any clinical or MRI features, and the authors stated that larger cohorts are needed. Across subjects, expanded clones never shared an identical CDR3 amino acid sequence, which suggests that the TCR-beta repertoires in every group were private.

Including cysteine and phenylalanine, the CDR3 has 13 amino acids. Just the 39-base CDR3 DNA is kept, in frame starting at base 1. CDR1 is given as SGDLS and CDR2 as YYNGEE, both from the germline V gene. V is cut by 0 bases and J by 3 bases, and the space between the germline ends is 6 bases. For unsorted PBMC libraries, 2 million PBMCs were used after storage in RNAlater at -80 degrees C until RNA extraction. Multiple sclerosis patients were enrolled in a US clinical protocol under which disease progression was evaluated by magnetic resonance imaging. Peripheral blood underwent Ficoll-Hypaque density gradient centrifugation to isolate PBMCs, which were then cryopreserved in liquid nitrogen.

The TCR sequence derives from a woman aged 60 to 75 with multiple sclerosis. Sequencing input: PBMCs. The chain links TRBV9 with TRBJ2-5; confidence is insufficient to name the D gene. The bases read TGTGCCAGCAGCGTAGCTTCCGAAGAGACCCAGTACTTC. Its translation reads: CASSVASEETQYF.